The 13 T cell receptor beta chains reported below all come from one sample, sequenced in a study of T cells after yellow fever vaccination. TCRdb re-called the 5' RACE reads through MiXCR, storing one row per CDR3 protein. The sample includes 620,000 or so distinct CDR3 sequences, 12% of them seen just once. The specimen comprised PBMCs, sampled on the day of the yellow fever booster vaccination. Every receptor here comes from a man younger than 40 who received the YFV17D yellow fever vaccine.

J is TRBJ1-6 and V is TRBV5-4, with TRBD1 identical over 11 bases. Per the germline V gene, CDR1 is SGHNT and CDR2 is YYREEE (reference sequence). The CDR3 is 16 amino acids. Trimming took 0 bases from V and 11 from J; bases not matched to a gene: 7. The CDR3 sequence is CASSLDGGQGVTPLHF. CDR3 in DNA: TGTGCCAGCAGCTTGGACGGGGGACAGGGGGTTACACCCCTCCACTTT.

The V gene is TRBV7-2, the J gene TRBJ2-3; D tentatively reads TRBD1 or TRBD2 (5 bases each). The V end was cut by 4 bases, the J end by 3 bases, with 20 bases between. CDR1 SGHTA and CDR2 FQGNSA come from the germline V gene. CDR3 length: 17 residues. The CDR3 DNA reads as TGTGCCAGCAGCTCCCATGTTTGGGGGTATTTAACAGATACGCAGTATTTT. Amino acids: CASSSHVWGYLTDTQYF.

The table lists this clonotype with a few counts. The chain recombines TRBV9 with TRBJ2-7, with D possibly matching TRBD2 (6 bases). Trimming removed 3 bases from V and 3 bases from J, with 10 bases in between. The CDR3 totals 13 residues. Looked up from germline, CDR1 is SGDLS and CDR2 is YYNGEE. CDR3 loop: CASSGGLNYEQYF. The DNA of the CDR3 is TGTGCCAGCAGCGGGGGACTGAACTACGAGCAGTACTTC.

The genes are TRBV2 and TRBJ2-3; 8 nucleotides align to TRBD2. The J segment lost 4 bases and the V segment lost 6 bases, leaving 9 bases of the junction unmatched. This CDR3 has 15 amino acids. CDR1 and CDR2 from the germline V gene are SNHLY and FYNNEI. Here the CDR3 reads CASSAVSGRADTQYF. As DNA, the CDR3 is TGTGCCAGCAGCGCCGTCAGCGGGAGAGCAGATACGCAGTATTTT.

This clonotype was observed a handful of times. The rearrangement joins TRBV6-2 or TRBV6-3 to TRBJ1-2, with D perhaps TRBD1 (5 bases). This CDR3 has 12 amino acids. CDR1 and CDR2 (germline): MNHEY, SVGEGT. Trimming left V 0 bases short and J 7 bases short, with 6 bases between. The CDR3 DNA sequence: TGTGCCAGCAGTTACTCTACAGGTGGCTACACCTTC. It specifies CASSYSTGGYTF.

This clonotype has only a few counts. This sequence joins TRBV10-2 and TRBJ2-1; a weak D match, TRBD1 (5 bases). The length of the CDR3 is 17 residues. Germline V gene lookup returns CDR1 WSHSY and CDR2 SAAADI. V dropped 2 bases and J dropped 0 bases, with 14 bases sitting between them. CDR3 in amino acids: CASSEKRTPSSYNEQFF. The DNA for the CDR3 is TGCGCCAGCAGTGAGAAAAGGACACCGAGCTCCTACAATGAGCAGTTCTTC.

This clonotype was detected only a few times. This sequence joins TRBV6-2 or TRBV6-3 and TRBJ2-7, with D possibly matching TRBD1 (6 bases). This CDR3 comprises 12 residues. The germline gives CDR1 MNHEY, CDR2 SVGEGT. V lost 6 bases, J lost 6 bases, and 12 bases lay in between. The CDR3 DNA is TGTGCCAGCAGCACCACAGGGATCGAGCAGTACTTC. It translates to CASSTTGIEQYF.

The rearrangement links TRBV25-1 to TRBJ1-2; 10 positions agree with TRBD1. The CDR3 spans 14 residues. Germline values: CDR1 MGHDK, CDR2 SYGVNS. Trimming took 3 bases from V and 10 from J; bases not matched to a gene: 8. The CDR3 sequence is CASSDLGTGAVYTF. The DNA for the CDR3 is TGTGCCAGCAGTGACCTTGGGACAGGGGCCGTCTACACCTTC.

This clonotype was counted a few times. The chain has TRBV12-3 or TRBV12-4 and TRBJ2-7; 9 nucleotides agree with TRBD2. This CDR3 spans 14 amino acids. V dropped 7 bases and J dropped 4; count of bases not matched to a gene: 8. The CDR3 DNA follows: TGTGCCAGCACCCTGAGTAGCGGGAGATACGAGCAGTACTTC. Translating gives CASTLSSGRYEQYF.

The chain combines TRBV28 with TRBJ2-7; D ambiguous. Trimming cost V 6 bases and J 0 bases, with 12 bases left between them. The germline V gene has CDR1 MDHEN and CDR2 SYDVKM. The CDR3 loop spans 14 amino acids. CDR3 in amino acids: CASSRLPISYEQYF. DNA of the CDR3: TGTGCCAGCAGCCGCCTCCCCATCTCCTACGAGCAGTACTTC.

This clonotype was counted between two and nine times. CDR3: CAWSPGLAGGTDTQYF. DNA of the CDR3: TGTGCCTGGAGTCCGGGACTAGCGGGAGGCACAGATACGCAGTATTTT. This chain connects TRBV30 to TRBJ2-3; TRBD2 aligns across 14 bases. Germline V lookup: CDR1 GTSNPN, CDR2 SVGIG (reference sequence). The trim removed 2 bases at V and 1 base at J, leaving 2 bases unmatched. The CDR3 is 16 residues long.

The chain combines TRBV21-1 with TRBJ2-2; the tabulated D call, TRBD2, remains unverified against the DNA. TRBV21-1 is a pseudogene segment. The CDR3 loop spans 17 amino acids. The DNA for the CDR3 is TGTGCCAGCAGCAAAAGAACTAGCGGAGCTCGAACCGGGGAGCTGTTTTTT. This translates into CASSKRTSGARTGELFF.

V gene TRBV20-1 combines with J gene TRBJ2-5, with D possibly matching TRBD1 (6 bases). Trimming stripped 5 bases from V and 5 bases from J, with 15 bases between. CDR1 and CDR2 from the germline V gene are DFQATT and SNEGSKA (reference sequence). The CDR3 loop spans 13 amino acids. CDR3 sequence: CSAAAGATETQYF. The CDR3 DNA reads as TGCAGTGCTGCGGCAGGGGCGACGGAGACCCAGTACTTC.